This TCR beta chain was sequenced during a study of response to subunit inactivated influenza vaccine. MiXCR was run by TCRdb on the RT-PCR reads, yielding one entry per CDR3 protein. The sample lists about 830,000 distinct CDR3 sequences, 15% to 20% occurring once. Study-wide results and caveats: Each seasonal influenza vaccination, the authors suggested, recruits few new T cells.

This clonotype was detected once. What it binds is not known. The material was PBMCs from blood, obtained approximately 5 days after vaccination. The receptor's source is a man in his fifties or sixties who received an inactivated influenza vaccine.

DNA of the CDR3: TGCGCCAGCAGCTCCCAGGAGGGGCAGGGTTCACCCCTCCACTTT. Translation: CASSSQEGQGSPLHF. The chain links TRBV4-3 to TRBJ1-6; D is perhaps TRBD1 (5 bases). CDR3 size: 15 residues. The germline V gene has CDR1 LGHNA and CDR2 YSLEER. V lost 5 bases, J lost 9 bases, and 17 bases lay in between.